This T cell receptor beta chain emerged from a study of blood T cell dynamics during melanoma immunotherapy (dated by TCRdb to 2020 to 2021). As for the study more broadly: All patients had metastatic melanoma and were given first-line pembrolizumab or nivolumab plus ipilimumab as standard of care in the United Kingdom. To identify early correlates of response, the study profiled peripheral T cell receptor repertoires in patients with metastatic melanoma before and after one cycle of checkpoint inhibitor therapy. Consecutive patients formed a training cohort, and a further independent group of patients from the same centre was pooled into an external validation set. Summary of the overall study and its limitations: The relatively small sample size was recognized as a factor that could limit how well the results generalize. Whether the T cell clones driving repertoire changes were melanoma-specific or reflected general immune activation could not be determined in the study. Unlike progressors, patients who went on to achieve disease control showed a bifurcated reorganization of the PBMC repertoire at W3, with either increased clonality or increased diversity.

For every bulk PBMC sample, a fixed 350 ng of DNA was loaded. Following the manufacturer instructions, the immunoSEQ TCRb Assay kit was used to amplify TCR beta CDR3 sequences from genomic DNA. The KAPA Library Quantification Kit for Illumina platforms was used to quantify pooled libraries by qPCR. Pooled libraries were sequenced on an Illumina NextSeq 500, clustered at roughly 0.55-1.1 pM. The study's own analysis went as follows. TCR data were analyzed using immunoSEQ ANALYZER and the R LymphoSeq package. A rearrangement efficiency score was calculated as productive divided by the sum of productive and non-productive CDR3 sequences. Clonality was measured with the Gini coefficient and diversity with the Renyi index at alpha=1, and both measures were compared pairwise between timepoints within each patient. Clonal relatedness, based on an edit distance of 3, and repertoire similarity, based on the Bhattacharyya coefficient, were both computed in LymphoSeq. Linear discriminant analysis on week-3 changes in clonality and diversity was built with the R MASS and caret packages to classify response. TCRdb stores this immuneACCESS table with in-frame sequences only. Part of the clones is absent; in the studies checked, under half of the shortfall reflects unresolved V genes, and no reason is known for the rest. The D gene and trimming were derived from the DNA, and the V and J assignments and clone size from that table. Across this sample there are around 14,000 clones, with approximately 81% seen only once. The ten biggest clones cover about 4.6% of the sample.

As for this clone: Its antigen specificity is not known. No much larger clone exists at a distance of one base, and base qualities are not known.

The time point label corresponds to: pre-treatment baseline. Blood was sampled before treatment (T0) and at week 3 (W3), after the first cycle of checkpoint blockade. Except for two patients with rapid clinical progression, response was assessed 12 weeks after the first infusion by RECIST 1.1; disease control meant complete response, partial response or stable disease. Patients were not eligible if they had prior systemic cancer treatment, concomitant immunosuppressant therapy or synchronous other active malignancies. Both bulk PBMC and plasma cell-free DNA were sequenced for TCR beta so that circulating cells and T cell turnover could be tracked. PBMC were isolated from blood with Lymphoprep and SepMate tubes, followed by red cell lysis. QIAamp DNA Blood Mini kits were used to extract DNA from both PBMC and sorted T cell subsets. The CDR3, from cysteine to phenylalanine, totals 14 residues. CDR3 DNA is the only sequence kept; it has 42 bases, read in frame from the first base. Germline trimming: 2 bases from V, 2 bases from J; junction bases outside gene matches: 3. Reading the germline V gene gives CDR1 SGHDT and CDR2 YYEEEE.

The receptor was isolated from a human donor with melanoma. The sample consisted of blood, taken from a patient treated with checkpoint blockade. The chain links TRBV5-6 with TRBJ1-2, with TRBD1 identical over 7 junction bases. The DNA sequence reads TGTGCCAGCAGCTTAGTACAGGGGAACTATGGCTACACCTTC. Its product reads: CASSLVQGNYGYTF.